This T cell receptor beta chain was identified in a study of blood T cells in healthy people across ages. Next came a second PCR, run for about 7 to 12 cycles, which used a sample-barcoded 5' primer along with a J-beta primer mix. Each cDNA molecule was tagged by a template-switch adaptor with 12 random nucleotides. MiXCR, applied by TCRdb to the 5' RACE reads, yields one record per CDR3 protein. The sample lists hundreds of thousands of distinct CDR3 sequences, around 30% occurring once. The CDR3 runs to 13 residues. Germline-derived CDR1 and CDR2 are LGHNA and YSLEER. V shed 4 bases, J shed 7 bases, and the junction held 6 bases outside the gene matches.

Sequencing was performed on blood. This receptor was identified in a woman aged 80 or older in good health. The chain joins TRBV4-3 to TRBJ1-1; 7 nucleotides match TRBD1. The chain's CDR3 is CASSLGQELEAFF. The CDR3, as DNA: TGCGCCAGCAGCCTAGGACAGGAACTTGAAGCTTTCTTT.